The 32 T cell receptor beta chains below were found in one sample sequenced in a study of neurological immune-mediated disorders. TCRdb itself ran the 5' RACE reads through MiXCR, one entry per CDR3 protein. This table holds around 16,000 distinct CDR3 sequences, 20% to 25% found once. The sequencing input was PBMCs. These receptors all stem from a man aged 50-60 years in good health.

The table lists this clonotype with many counts. V and J are TRBV29-1 and TRBJ2-1; TRBD1 matches 7 bases. V was clipped by 3 bases and J by 5 bases; unmatched bases: 10. This CDR3 comprises 15 residues. The V gene's germline CDR1 is SQVTM and CDR2 ANQGSEA. For the CDR3, the DNA is TGCAGCGTTGACAGGGGGACCGGAGAGGACAATGAGCAGTTCTTC. Amino acids: CSVDRGTGEDNEQFF.

This clonotype has a count of ten or more. The chain joins TRBV7-2 to TRBJ1-5, with 7 positions matching TRBD1. The CDR3 consists of 19 residues. CDR1 and CDR2 from the germline V gene are SGHTA and FQGNSA. Losses at the gene ends were 2 bases for V and 2 bases for J; bases not matched to a gene: 15. CDR3 coding DNA: TGTGCCAGCAGCTTATTCGGTGGCTTTGGCAGGGGGGGCAATCAGCCCCAGCATTTT. Amino acids: CASSLFGGFGRGGNQPQHF.

This clonotype has a count of ten or more. The rearrangement uses TRBV15 and TRBJ2-3; D ambiguous. CDR3 size: 12 residues. Trimming took 0 bases from V and 10 from J, leaving 8 bases between them. Germline CDR1 reads LNHNV; CDR2 reads YYDKDF (reference sequence). CDR3 region: CATSRDSASQYF. The CDR3 DNA is TGTGCCACCAGCAGAGATTCCGCCTCGCAGTATTTT.

The V call is TRBV28, the J call TRBJ2-3; 9 bases map to TRBD2. The germline V gene has CDR1 MDHEN and CDR2 SYDVKM. Trimming took 7 bases from V and 4 from J; bases not matched to a gene: 12. The length of the CDR3 is 16 residues. This CDR3 is CASTSPSGVGSDTQYF. In DNA form, the CDR3 reads TGTGCCAGCACTTCCCCTAGCGGGGTCGGGTCAGATACGCAGTATTTT.

This clonotype was detected ten times or more. This chain uses TRBV7-2 with TRBJ2-5; 9 bases are shared with TRBD1. V lost 4 bases and J lost 7; bases outside the gene matches: 4. Germline CDR1 reads SGHTA; CDR2 reads FQGNSA. The CDR3 consists of 13 residues. The CDR3 sequence: CASSSDRGGTQYF. The CDR3, as DNA: TGTGCCAGCAGCTCAGACAGGGGGGGGACCCAGTACTTC.

V usage is TRBV3-1 and J usage is TRBJ2-1; D ambiguous. V was pared by 4 bases and J by 7 bases, with 8 bases between. CDR1 LGHDT and CDR2 YNNKEL come from the germline V gene (reference sequence). This CDR3 region has 12 residues. The CDR3 sequence is CASSPAWNEQFF. The DNA for the CDR3 is TGTGCCAGCAGCCCAGCCTGGAATGAGCAGTTCTTC.

The rearrangement links TRBV20-1 to TRBJ1-5, with a tentative D call TRBD1 (6 bases). Germline CDR1 DFQATT, CDR2 SNEGSKA (reference sequence). The CDR3 consists of 15 residues. V shed 5 bases and J shed 2 bases, with 16 bases lying between them. CDR3 loop: CSAPGAAKGNQPQHF. The CDR3 bases are TGCAGTGCTCCGGGGGCTGCGAAGGGCAATCAGCCCCAGCATTTT.

This clonotype was recorded many times. CDR3 residues: CSAEDRGNTIYF. DNA for the CDR3: TGCAGTGCAGAGGACAGGGGAAACACCATATATTTT. The genes are TRBV20-1 and TRBJ1-3; 7 bases are a match to TRBD1. Germline lookup yields CDR1 DFQATT and CDR2 SNEGSKA (reference sequence). CDR3 length: 12 amino acids. J was trimmed by 4 bases and V by 6 bases; bases with no gene match: 3.

The sample holds many counts of this clonotype. V gene TRBV18 combines with J gene TRBJ2-1; 9 bases are shared with TRBD2. In germline, CDR1 is KGHSH, CDR2 LQKENI. V lost 2 bases and J lost 9; bases outside the gene matches: 5. The CDR3 has 14 amino acids. The CDR3 nucleotides read TGTGCCAGCTCACCAGGGAGCGGGAGGATTGAGCAGTTCTTC. This translates into CASSPGSGRIEQFF.

This clonotype was recorded at least ten times. The V call is TRBV20-1, the J call TRBJ2-2, with D perhaps TRBD2 (6 bases). Trimming stripped 5 bases from V and 1 base from J, with 11 bases between. The CDR3 has 14 residues. Germline V gene lookup returns CDR1 DFQATT and CDR2 SNEGSKA (reference sequence). The CDR3 loop is CSAGPSVNTGELFF. The CDR3 nucleotides are TGCAGTGCTGGCCCTAGCGTGAACACCGGGGAGCTGTTTTTT.

The sample holds a few counts of this clonotype. The rearrangement joins TRBV21-1 to TRBJ2-1; the table's D call, TRBD1, was not checked against the DNA. TRBV21-1 is tagged as a pseudogene. The length of the CDR3 is 13 residues. CDR3 DNA: TGTGCCAGAGGGGAAGCGGTCCCCCGGGAGCAGTTCTTC. It translates to CARGEAVPREQFF.

There are many counts of this clonotype. This sequence joins TRBV5-1 and TRBJ2-2; D is unresolved. The germline V gene encodes CDR1 SGHRS and CDR2 YFSETQ. CDR3 length: 14 amino acids. Trimming stripped 2 bases from V and 6 bases from J, with 11 bases between. The CDR3 DNA reads as TGCGCCAGCAGCTTACGTACTCCGCCCGGGGAGCTGTTTTTT. Encoded protein: CASSLRTPPGELFF.

This clonotype showed up many times. This sequence joins TRBV29-1 and TRBJ2-6; 7 positions agree with TRBD1. The CDR3 is 15 amino acids. CDR1 and CDR2 from the germline V gene are SQVTM and ANQGSEA. Written as DNA, the CDR3 is TGCAGTGTCATCGACAGGGCCTATGGGGCCAACGTCCTGACTTTC. Translating it yields CSVIDRAYGANVLTF.

This clonotype turned up a few times. This sequence joins TRBV9 and TRBJ2-1; D is unresolved. The germline gives CDR1 SGDLS, CDR2 YYNGEE. Trimming shortened V by 4 bases and J by 2 bases, and 7 bases separated the two germline ends. The CDR3 runs 13 residues. In DNA form, the CDR3 reads TGTGCCAGCAGCAAAGGAACCTACAATGAGCAGTTCTTC. Amino acid sequence: CASSKGTYNEQFF.

This clonotype was observed many times. This chain joins TRBV20-1 and TRBJ1-2, with D uncertain. Germline V gene data show CDR1 as DFQATT and CDR2 as SNEGSKA (reference sequence). V lost 6 bases and J lost 7, with 15 bases in between. This CDR3 is built from 12 residues. CDR3 in DNA: TGCAGTGCCGGGCAAGGGCCCCGTGGCTACACCTTC. It translates to CSAGQGPRGYTF.

This clonotype was detected many times. The chain uses TRBV7-9 and TRBJ2-7; 10 bases fit TRBD1. Germline lookup yields CDR1 SEHNR and CDR2 FQNEAQ (reference sequence). The J segment lost 3 bases and the V segment lost 5 bases, leaving 7 bases of the junction unmatched. The CDR3 sequence is 15 residues long. The CDR3 DNA follows: TGTGCCAGCAGCCCCCGGGACAGGGGTGACTACGAGCAGTACTTC. Amino acids: CASSPRDRGDYEQYF.

This clonotype showed up many times. This rearrangement joins TRBV5-1 to TRBJ2-3; D may correspond to TRBD1 or TRBD2 (5 bases each). Germline CDR1 reads SGHRS; CDR2 reads YFSETQ. Deletions cut 4 bases from V and 1 base from J, with 16 bases between. The CDR3 has 16 residues. The CDR3: CASSLGGTDRTDTQYF. The CDR3 region has the DNA TGCGCCAGCAGCCTGGGTGGGACCGACCGCACAGATACGCAGTATTTT.

This clonotype is deemed medium-sized. The V call is TRBV5-5, the J call TRBJ1-1, with D tentatively TRBD1 (5 bases). Trimming cost V 3 bases and J 5 bases, with 14 bases left between them. The CDR3 is made up of 14 amino acids. Germline CDR1 SGHKS, CDR2 YYEKEE (reference sequence). The CDR3 DNA reads as TGTGCCAGCAGCTGGGGCGGTTTAGGGACTGAAGCTTTCTTT. It specifies CASSWGGLGTEAFF.

Ten or more counts support this clonotype. The V call is TRBV20-1, the J call TRBJ2-7, with 8 bases lining up with TRBD1. The CDR3 has 13 amino acids. The V gene end was trimmed by 1 base and the J gene end by 5 bases; junction bases not matched to a gene: 4. Per germline, CDR1 DFQATT and CDR2 SNEGSKA (reference sequence). The CDR3 DNA follows: TGCAGTGCTAGAGGACAGGGGTGGAACGAGCAGTACTTC. Translated, it gives CSARGQGWNEQYF.

At least ten counts were recorded for this clonotype. The chain recombines TRBV14 with TRBJ1-6; D ambiguous. Trimming stripped 1 base from V and 10 bases from J, with 11 bases between. This CDR3 spans 14 amino acids. Germline V gene data show CDR1 as SGHDN and CDR2 as FVKESK. Here the CDR3 reads CASSQGTSISPLHF. The CDR3 DNA sequence: TGTGCCAGCAGCCAAGGGACTTCTATATCACCCCTCCACTTT.

This clonotype was recorded many times. The rearrangement joins TRBV6-4 to TRBJ2-6; 9 nucleotides match TRBD2. CDR1 is MRHNA, CDR2 SNTAGT, per germline. After removal of 2 bases from V and 0 bases from J, the junction contained 8 bases not matched to a gene. The CDR3 runs 19 residues. The CDR3 loop is CASSDGDVAGDSGANVLTF. CDR3 sequence (DNA): TGTGCCAGCAGTGACGGGGATGTAGCGGGAGACTCTGGGGCCAACGTCCTGACTTTC.

The chain carries TRBV4-2 and TRBJ2-7; no definite D call. The V gene's germline CDR1 is LGHNA and CDR2 YNFKEQ. Trimming took off 0 bases at V and 6 bases at J, with 3 bases between the two ends. CDR3 length: 11 amino acids. The CDR3 reads CASSQDGEQYF. CDR3 nucleotide sequence: TGTGCCAGCAGCCAAGATGGCGAGCAGTACTTC.

The chain has TRBV19 and TRBJ2-5; D call uncertain. Trimming shortened V by 4 bases and J by 3 bases, and 15 bases separated the two germline ends. The length of the CDR3 is 15 residues. Germline V gene data show CDR1 as LNHDA and CDR2 as SQIVND (reference sequence). Here the CDR3 DNA reads TGTGCCAGTAGTAAATGGCCCTTGCCAAAAGAGACCCAGTACTTC. This translates into CASSKWPLPKETQYF.

This clonotype was counted many times. The chain combines TRBV5-1 with TRBJ2-2; D gene ambiguous. The V end lost 3 bases, the J end lost 7 bases, and 13 bases lay between the germline ends. The CDR3 consists of 14 residues. The germline CDR1 and CDR2 sequences are SGHRS and YFSETQ. CDR3 region: CASSYTTRNGELFF. CDR3 bases: TGCGCCAGCAGCTATACCACAAGGAACGGGGAGCTGTTTTTT.

This clonotype was found a few times. This chain joins TRBV10-3 and TRBJ2-2, with TRBD1 matching 8 bases. The J segment lost 0 bases and the V segment lost 6 bases, leaving 6 bases of the junction unmatched. The germline gives CDR1 ENHRY, CDR2 SYGVKD. CDR3 size: 16 residues. The CDR3 DNA sequence: TGTGCCATCAGCCTAGGACAGGGATCGAACACCGGGGAGCTGTTTTTT. This translates into CAISLGQGSNTGELFF.

The chain couples TRBV7-2 to TRBJ2-3; the D call may be TRBD1 or TRBD2 (6 bases each). The CDR3 contains 18 residues. Germline values: CDR1 SGHTA, CDR2 FQGNSA. Trimming left V 4 bases short and J 0 bases short, with 20 bases between. CDR3 loop: CASSSGFRGRFSTDTQYF. The CDR3 coding sequence is TGTGCCAGCAGCTCGGGATTTAGGGGGAGGTTTAGCACAGATACGCAGTATTTT.

This clonotype was observed many times. The chain employs TRBV5-1 and TRBJ2-2; 10 positions agree with TRBD2. The CDR3 runs to 19 residues. Germline loops: CDR1 SGHRS, CDR2 YFSETQ. With 3 bases clipped from V and 1 base from J, the junction kept 12 bases outside the gene matches. CDR3 in DNA: TGCGCCAGCAGCTCCTCCGGGACTAGCGAAATGGTGAACACCGGGGAGCTGTTTTTT. Its translation is CASSSSGTSEMVNTGELFF. The complete variable domain, with remaining parts taken from reference TRBV5-1 and TRBJ2-2, reads KAGVTQTPRYLIKTRGQQVTLSCSPISGHRSVSWYQQTPGQGLQFLFEYFSETQRNKGNFPGRFSGRQFSNSRSEMNVSTLELGDSALYLCASSSSGTSEMVNTGELFFGEGSRLTVL.

In its sample, this clonotype was seen many times. The chain recombines TRBV6-5 with TRBJ2-7; 8 bases match TRBD1. With 5 bases clipped from V and 3 bases from J, the junction kept 6 bases outside the gene matches. Germline CDR1 is MNHEY and CDR2 is SVGAGI. This CDR3 region has 14 residues. CDR3 nucleotide sequence: TGTGCCAGCAGTCCAGGGGGCCGAAGCTACGAGCAGTACTTC. Amino acids: CASSPGGRSYEQYF.

This clonotype is labeled as medium-sized. CDR3 nucleotide sequence: TGCAGTGCTAGAGATCGAGGCAGGGCCTACGAGCAGTACTTC. The encoded protein is CSARDRGRAYEQYF. The rearrangement uses TRBV20-1 and TRBJ2-7; TRBD1 is a possible D gene (5 bases). V was pared by 0 bases and J by 2 bases, with 11 bases between. The CDR3 totals 14 residues. Germline CDR1 and CDR2: DFQATT and SNEGSKA (reference sequence).

By frequency in the sample, this clonotype is medium-sized. The chain has TRBV7-2 and TRBJ1-2, with D tentatively TRBD1 (6 bases). Per germline, CDR1 SGHTA and CDR2 FQGNSA. The CDR3 extends over 15 amino acids. V lost 4 bases, J lost 3 bases, and 15 bases lay in between. Here the CDR3 DNA reads TGTGCCAGCAGCTCCAGGTTGGGGGCAGACTATGGCTACACCTTC. Protein: CASSSRLGADYGYTF.

Many counts were recorded for this clonotype. The chain is built from TRBV20-1 and TRBJ2-5, with D perhaps assigned TRBD1 or TRBD2 (5 bases each). CDR1 and CDR2 from the germline V gene are DFQATT and SNEGSKA (reference sequence). There are 14 residues in the CDR3. Trimming stripped 3 bases from V and 4 bases from J, with 15 bases between. CDR3 in amino acids: CSASAGTIGETQYF. The CDR3 DNA follows: TGCAGTGCTAGTGCCGGGACGATAGGAGAGACCCAGTACTTC.

By share, this clonotype ranks as medium-sized (0.01 to 0.1%). This chain joins TRBV20-1 and TRBJ2-7; 7 nucleotides agree with TRBD1. The ends lost 5 bases at V and 3 bases at J; junction bases unmatched: 4. CDR1 and CDR2 (germline): DFQATT, SNEGSKA (reference sequence). This CDR3 is 12 amino acids long. CDR3 sequence: CSAHRDSYEQYF. CDR3 DNA sequence: TGCAGTGCTCACCGGGACAGCTACGAGCAGTACTTC.